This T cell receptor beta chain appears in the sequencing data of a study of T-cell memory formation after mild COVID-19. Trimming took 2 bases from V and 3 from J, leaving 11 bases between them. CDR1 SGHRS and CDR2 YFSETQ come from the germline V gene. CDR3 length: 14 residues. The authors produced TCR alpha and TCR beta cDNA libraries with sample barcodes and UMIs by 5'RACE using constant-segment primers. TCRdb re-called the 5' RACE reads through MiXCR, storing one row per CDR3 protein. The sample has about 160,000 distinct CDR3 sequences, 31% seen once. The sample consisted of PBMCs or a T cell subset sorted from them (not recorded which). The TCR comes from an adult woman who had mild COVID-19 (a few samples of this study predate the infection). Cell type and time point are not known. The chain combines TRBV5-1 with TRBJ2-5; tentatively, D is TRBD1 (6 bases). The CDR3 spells CASSFGRTEETQYF. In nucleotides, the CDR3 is TGCGCCAGCAGCTTCGGGCGGACAGAAGAGACCCAGTACTTC.